This T cell receptor (beta chain) was sequenced during a study of T-cell memory formation after mild COVID-19. About the study: Largely, TCR clusters stayed within a single donor.

The study's findings and limits: CM and EM subsets held most contracting CD4+ clones; EMRA held CD8+ ones. Clones from the second wave (peaking day 37) had unconfirmed SARS-CoV-2 specificity. There were some responding clones in pre-infection memory, which suggested that cross-reactive memory had joined.

This clonotype has just a few counts. Its antigen is still unknown. Trimming took 1 base from V and 6 from J, leaving 11 bases between them. The CDR3 extends over 14 amino acids. Germline CDR1 SGHTA, CDR2 FQGTGA. TCRdb itself ran the 5' RACE reads through MiXCR, one entry per CDR3 protein. The data show some 450,000 distinct CDR3 sequences, with over 15% seen just once and roughly 8.4% held by the top ten. The clonotype originates from an adult woman who had mild COVID-19 (a few samples of this study predate the infection). Cell type and time point are not known. The specimen was PBMCs or a T cell subset sorted from them (not recorded which). The gene calls are TRBV7-3 and TRBJ2-3; D is perhaps TRBD1 (5 bases). CDR3 coding DNA: TGTGCCAGCAGCTTAAGCTTTGGGGCGGATACGCAGTATTTT. This sequence encodes CASSLSFGADTQYF.